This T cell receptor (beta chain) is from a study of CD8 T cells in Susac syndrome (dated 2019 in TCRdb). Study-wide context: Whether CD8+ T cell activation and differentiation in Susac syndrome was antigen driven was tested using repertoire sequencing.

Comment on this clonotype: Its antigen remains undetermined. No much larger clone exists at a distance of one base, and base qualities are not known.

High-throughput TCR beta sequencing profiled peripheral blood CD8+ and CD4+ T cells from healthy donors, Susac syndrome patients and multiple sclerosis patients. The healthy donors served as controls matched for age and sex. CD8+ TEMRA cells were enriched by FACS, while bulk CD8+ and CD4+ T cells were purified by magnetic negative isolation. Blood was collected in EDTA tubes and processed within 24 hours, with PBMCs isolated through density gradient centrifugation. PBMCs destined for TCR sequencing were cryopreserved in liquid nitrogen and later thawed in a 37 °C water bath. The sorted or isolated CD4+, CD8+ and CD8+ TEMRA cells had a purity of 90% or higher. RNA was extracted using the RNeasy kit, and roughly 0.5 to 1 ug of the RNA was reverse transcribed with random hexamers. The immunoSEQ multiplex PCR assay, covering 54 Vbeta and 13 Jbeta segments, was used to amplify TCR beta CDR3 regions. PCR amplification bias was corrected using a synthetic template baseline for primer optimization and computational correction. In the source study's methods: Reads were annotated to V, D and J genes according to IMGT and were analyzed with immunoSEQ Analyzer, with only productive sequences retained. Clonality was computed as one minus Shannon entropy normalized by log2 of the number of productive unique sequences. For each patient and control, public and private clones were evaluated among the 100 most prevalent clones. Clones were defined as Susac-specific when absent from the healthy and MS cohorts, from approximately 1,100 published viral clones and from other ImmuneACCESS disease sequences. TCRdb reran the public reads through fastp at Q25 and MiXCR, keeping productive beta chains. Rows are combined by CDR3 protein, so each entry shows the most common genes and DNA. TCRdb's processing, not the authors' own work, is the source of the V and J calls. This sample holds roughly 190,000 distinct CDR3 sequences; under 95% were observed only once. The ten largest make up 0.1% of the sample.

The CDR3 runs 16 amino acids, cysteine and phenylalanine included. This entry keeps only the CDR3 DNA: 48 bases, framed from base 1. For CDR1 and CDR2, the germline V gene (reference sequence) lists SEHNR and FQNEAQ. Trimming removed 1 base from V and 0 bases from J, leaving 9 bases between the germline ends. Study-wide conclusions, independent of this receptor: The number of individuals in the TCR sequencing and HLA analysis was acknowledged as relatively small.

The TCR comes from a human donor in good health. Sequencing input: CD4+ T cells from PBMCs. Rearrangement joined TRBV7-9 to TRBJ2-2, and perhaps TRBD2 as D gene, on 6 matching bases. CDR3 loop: CASSLGLGPNTGELFF. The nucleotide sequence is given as TGTGCCAGCAGCTTAGGACTAGGTCCGAACACCGGGGAGCTGTTTTTT.